This entry lists 30 T cell receptor beta chains sequenced from one sample in a study of blood T cells in healthy people across ages. Using a J-beta primer mix together with a sample-barcoded 5' primer, a second PCR was run for roughly 6 to 12 cycles. TCRdb itself ran the 5' RACE reads through MiXCR, one entry per CDR3 protein. The sample holds fewer than 1,000,000 distinct CDR3 sequences, about 45% seen once. Material for sequencing was blood. The receptors derive from an older man in good health.

This clonotype was detected only once. The V and J genes are TRBV20-1 and TRBJ2-5; maybe TRBD1 (7 bases). The J call may not be correct, given that the DNA end is closer to TRBJ2-1. Germline-derived CDR1 and CDR2 are DFQATT and SNEGSKA (reference sequence). The CDR3 sequence is 14 residues long. CDR3 amino acids: CSARRPQGGETQFF. Here the CDR3 DNA reads TGCAGTGCTAGAAGGCCGCAGGGGGGAGAGACCCAGTTCTTC.

J is TRBJ2-3 and V is TRBV20-1, with TRBD2 identical over 7 bases. Looked up from germline, CDR1 is DFQATT and CDR2 is SNEGSKA (reference sequence). This CDR3 is 13 amino acids long. V lost 6 bases and J lost 6; bases outside the gene matches: 9. The DNA for the CDR3 is TGCAGTGCAGGGCCGGGGGGAGCGGATACGCAGTATTTT. Its protein is CSAGPGGADTQYF.

This clonotype was observed at least ten times. The genes are TRBV7-3 and TRBJ2-1; TRBD1 matches 7 bases. Germline values: CDR1 SGHTA, CDR2 FQGTGA. This CDR3 has 14 residues. V shed 5 bases and J 7 bases; nucleotides not matched to a gene: 8. The CDR3 region has the DNA TGTGCCAGCAGCCCTACAGGGGATCAGAATGAGCAGTTCTTC. This translates into CASSPTGDQNEQFF.

J is TRBJ2-2 and V is TRBV7-2; 13 bases match TRBD2. CDR1 and CDR2 from the germline V gene are SGHTA and FQGNSA. The CDR3 has 17 amino acids. Losses at the gene ends were 5 bases for V and 9 bases for J; bases not matched to a gene: 12. This CDR3 is CASSHPPGLAGIRELFF. The CDR3 coding sequence is TGTGCCAGCAGCCACCCGCCGGGACTAGCGGGAATCAGGGAGCTGTTTTTT.

The chain couples TRBV20-1 to TRBJ2-1; 13 bases are a match to TRBD2. Germline trimming cut 5 bases from V and 9 bases from J; bases unmatched to any gene: 7. The length of the CDR3 is 14 residues. Germline CDR1 reads DFQATT; CDR2 reads SNEGSKA (reference sequence). CDR3 sequence reads: CSADGLAGVSEQFF. The CDR3 DNA reads TGCAGTGCTGATGGACTAGCGGGAGTAAGTGAGCAGTTCTTC.

In the case of this clonotype: At one end the junction does not follow the germline gene, possibly because of a read error. The chain carries TRBV5-1 and TRBJ2-1, with 8 bases that match TRBD2. This CDR3 has 15 residues. CDR1 SGHRS and CDR2 YFSETQ come from the germline V gene. The CDR3 sequence: CPSSPSGSAVNEQFF. The DNA of the CDR3 is TGCCCCAGCAGCCCAAGCGGGAGCGCCGTCAATGAGCAGTTCTTC.

This sequence joins TRBV5-1 and TRBJ2-6; no clear D gene. Trimming took 1 base from V and 2 from J, leaving 10 bases between them. CDR3 length equals 16 residues. Germline V CDR1 and CDR2: SGHRS, YFSETQ. CDR3 in DNA: TGCGCCAGCAGCTTGATGGGCCCCACTGGGGCCAACGTCCTGACTTTC. Its protein product is CASSLMGPTGANVLTF.

The rearrangement links TRBV5-4 to TRBJ2-1, with D perhaps matching TRBD1 (7 bases). The germline V and J ends were trimmed by 4 bases and 11 bases, with 22 bases remaining between them. Germline V gene lookup returns CDR1 SGHNT and CDR2 YYREEE (reference sequence). The CDR3 is made up of 15 amino acids. This chain's CDR3 is CASSVSGAGGRKQFF. The CDR3 nucleotides are TGTGCCAGCAGCGTGTCAGGGGCAGGGGGGAGGAAGCAGTTCTTC.

This clonotype was seen at least ten times. DNA of the CDR3: TGTGCCAGCAGCTTAGGGAGGACTAGCGGGAGGGGCGAGCAGTACTTC. Its translation: CASSLGRTSGRGEQYF. This sequence joins TRBV7-2 and TRBJ2-7; 15 bases map to TRBD2. The junction had 4 bases not matched to a gene; V was cut back by 1 base and J by 6 bases. This CDR3 region has 16 residues. Germline CDR1 SGHTA, CDR2 FQGNSA.

The V gene is TRBV29-1, the J gene TRBJ2-7, with D unclear. Per the germline V gene, CDR1 is SQVTM and CDR2 is ANQGSEA. The CDR3 loop spans 10 amino acids. Trimming removed 6 bases from V and 1 base from J, with 4 bases in between. In DNA, the CDR3 is TGCAGCGTCCCTTCCTACGAGCAGTACTTC. Translation: CSVPSYEQYF.

This clonotype was counted once. A read error may account for a junction end that differs from germline. This chain joins TRBV20-1 and TRBJ2-4; maybe TRBD2 (6 bases). The CDR3 consists of 16 residues. Germline V gene sequence: CDR1 DFQATT, CDR2 SNEGSKA (reference sequence). CDR3 DNA sequence: TGCAGTGCTAGAGATACGGGCCGCGGGCGCGGGAACATCCAGTACTTC. Protein sequence: CSARDTGRGRGNIQYF.

There are a few counts of this clonotype. This chain links TRBV12-3 or TRBV12-4 with TRBJ2-1, with D maybe TRBD2 (5 bases). CDR3 size: 13 residues. Trimming pared 3 bases from V and 6 bases from J, leaving 9 bases between. Here the CDR3 DNA reads TGTGCCAGCAGTTTGTCCGGGATCAATGAGCAGTTCTTC. It is translated as CASSLSGINEQFF.

This chain connects TRBV4-3 to TRBJ1-2; TRBD1 is a possible D gene (6 bases). The CDR3 consists of 14 residues. Germline V gene data show CDR1 as LGHNA and CDR2 as YSLEER. Deletions cut 1 base from V and 5 bases from J, with 11 bases between. The CDR3 DNA is TGCGCCAGCAGCCAAGTTGCAGGGGTATATGGCTACACCTTC. Translated: CASSQVAGVYGYTF.

The CDR3, as DNA: TGCAGTGCCCCGGACAGGGGGACAGGCTACACCTTC. This codes for CSAPDRGTGYTF. The chain recombines TRBV20-1 with TRBJ1-2; 10 positions agree with TRBD1. CDR3 length: 12 amino acids. V lost 6 bases, J lost 8 bases, and 6 bases stayed unmatched. In germline, CDR1 is DFQATT, CDR2 SNEGSKA (reference sequence).

This clonotype was recorded many times. The rearrangement uses TRBV5-1 and TRBJ2-5; 8 bases fit TRBD2. Germline CDR1 is SGHRS and CDR2 is YFSETQ. The CDR3 length is 16 residues. V lost 0 bases and J lost 6; bases outside the gene matches: 10. In DNA, the CDR3 is TGCGCCAGCAGCTTGGTAACAGATCCGGGAGGGCAGACCCAGTACTTC. The encoded protein is CASSLVTDPGGQTQYF.

The chain combines TRBV21-1 with TRBJ2-7; TRBD1, as called in the table, went unchecked against the DNA. TRBV21-1 is listed as a pseudogene. CDR3 length equals 15 residues. The CDR3 loop is CASTSTRTITYEQYF. Here the CDR3 DNA reads TGTGCCAGCACATCAACCCGGACAATCACCTACGAGCAGTACTTC.

This clonotype was observed a few times. J is TRBJ2-3 and V is TRBV7-2; TRBD2 agrees at 7 bases. V trimming: 3 bases; J trimming: 2 bases; junction bases outside the gene matches: 8. The CDR3 spans 16 residues. Germline V CDR1 and CDR2: SGHTA, FQGNSA. The CDR3 is CASSFGGWRSTDTQYF. The DNA of the CDR3 is TGTGCCAGCAGCTTCGGGGGGTGGCGGTCCACAGATACGCAGTATTTT. Based on the CDR3 plus reference TRBV7-2 and TRBJ2-3, the full variable domain is GAGVSQSPSNKVTEKGKDVELRCDPISGHTALYWYRQSLGQGLEFLIYFQGNSAPDKSGLPSDRFSAERTGGSVSTLTIQRTQQEDSAVYLCASSFGGWRSTDTQYFGPGTRLTVL.

This sequence joins TRBV29-1 and TRBJ2-3, with D possibly TRBD1 on 5 matching bases. Germline assignment: CDR1 SQVTM and CDR2 ANQGSEA. V lost 5 bases and J 2 bases, leaving 8 bases between the germline ends. The CDR3 runs 12 residues. The CDR3: CSVRGTTDTQYF. CDR3 bases: TGCAGCGTTAGGGGTACCACAGATACGCAGTATTTT.

The chain couples TRBV7-6 to TRBJ1-4; D not resolved. The CDR3 contains 15 residues. The V end lost 6 bases, the J end lost 0 bases, and 11 bases lay between the germline ends. Germline V gives CDR1 SGHVS, CDR2 FNYEAQ. The CDR3 spells CASRSNTATNEKLFF. In DNA form, the CDR3 reads TGTGCCAGCAGATCGAATACTGCAACTAATGAAAAACTGTTTTTT.

The chain has TRBV9 and TRBJ2-3; D possibly corresponds to TRBD2 (5 bases). The germline gives CDR1 SGDLS, CDR2 YYNGEE. This CDR3 comprises 16 residues. Trimming pared 4 bases from V and 2 bases from J, leaving 17 bases between. CDR3 bases: TGTGCCAGCAGCTCCGAACCAGCGGCCAACACAGATACGCAGTATTTT. Translating it yields CASSSEPAANTDTQYF.

As regards this clonotype: A much larger clone differs by one base, so this may be a read error. The gene calls are TRBV28 and TRBJ2-7; 10 bases fit TRBD1. The DNA end is more similar to TRBJ2-5, so the J call may be wrong. Per germline, CDR1 MDHEN and CDR2 SYDVKM. This CDR3 is 15 amino acids long. The CDR3 sequence is CASNSQTGGFETQYF. The CDR3 nucleotides read TGTGCCAGCAACTCCCAGACAGGGGGCTTTGAGACCCAGTACTTC.

This sequence joins TRBV20-1 and TRBJ2-1; 13 nucleotides agree with TRBD2. J gave up 6 bases and V 3 bases, and 5 bases lay outside the gene matches. CDR1 DFQATT and CDR2 SNEGSKA come from the germline V gene (reference sequence). The CDR3 has 15 amino acids. The CDR3 DNA follows: TGCAGTGCTAGTAGGACTAGCGGGAGTGTCAATGAGCAGTTCTTC. Protein: CSASRTSGSVNEQFF.

About this clonotype: The junction shows a germline mismatch at one end, possibly a read error. This chain links TRBV7-2 with TRBJ2-3; a weak D match, TRBD2 (5 bases). Germline V gene lookup returns CDR1 SGHTA and CDR2 FQGNSA. The CDR3 extends over 16 amino acids. CDR3 DNA sequence: TGTGCCGGCAGCTTACGGGGTGAAGCTAGCACAGATACGCAGTATTTT. It codes for CAGSLRGEASTDTQYF.

This clonotype was recorded a few times. This chain links TRBV29-1 with TRBJ2-7; 11 bases fit TRBD1. This CDR3 has 13 residues. J gave up 2 bases and V 6 bases, and 3 bases lay outside the gene matches. In germline, CDR1 is SQVTM, CDR2 ANQGSEA. CDR3 sequence reads: CSVGQGVTYEQYF. The CDR3, as DNA: TGCAGCGTGGGACAGGGGGTAACCTACGAGCAGTACTTC.

The chain uses TRBV20-1 and TRBJ2-7; 13 positions match TRBD2. J was trimmed by 2 bases and V by 1 base; bases with no gene match: 17. This CDR3 contains 20 residues. Germline V CDR1 and CDR2: DFQATT, SNEGSKA (reference sequence). The CDR3 loop reads CSARAHPGTSGITTTYEQYF. CDR3 coding DNA: TGCAGTGCTAGAGCTCACCCCGGGACTAGCGGGATTACGACAACCTACGAGCAGTACTTC.

V is TRBV7-2 and J is TRBJ2-5; D might be TRBD2 (5 bases). Trimming left V 1 base short and J 11 bases short, with 14 bases between. The CDR3 runs to 13 residues. Germline V lookup: CDR1 SGHTA, CDR2 FQGNSA. CDR3 in amino acids: CASSLVSGNEQYF. As DNA, the CDR3 is TGTGCCAGCAGCTTAGTTTCGGGGAATGAGCAGTACTTC. The full variable domain, with the rest looked up from reference TRBV7-2 and TRBJ2-5, is GAGVSQSPSNKVTEKGKDVELRCDPISGHTALYWYRQSLGQGLEFLIYFQGNSAPDKSGLPSDRFSAERTGGSVSTLTIQRTQQEDSAVYLCASSLVSGNEQYFGPGTRLLVL.

This clonotype was recorded many times. CDR3 region: CASSLGTFYEQYF. For the CDR3, the DNA is TGTGCCAGCAGCCTCGGGACTTTCTACGAGCAGTACTTC. This chain links TRBV7-2 with TRBJ2-7, with D possibly being TRBD2 (6 bases). Trimming took off 5 bases at V and 3 bases at J, with 11 bases between the two ends. Germline CDR1 and CDR2: SGHTA and FQGNSA. The CDR3 sequence is 13 residues long.

V is TRBV5-1 and J is TRBJ2-3; TRBD2 matches at 10 bases. Germline V gives CDR1 SGHRS, CDR2 YFSETQ. V trimming: 1 base; J trimming: 0 bases; junction bases outside the gene matches: 14. This CDR3 comprises 20 residues. The CDR3 sequence is CASSLYGAASGSSSTDTQYF. CDR3 sequence (DNA): TGCGCCAGCAGCTTGTACGGTGCCGCTAGCGGGAGTTCGAGCACAGATACGCAGTATTTT. Full variable domain (outside the CDR3, taken from reference TRBV5-1 and TRBJ2-3): KAGVTQTPRYLIKTRGQQVTLSCSPISGHRSVSWYQQTPGQGLQFLFEYFSETQRNKGNFPGRFSGRQFSNSRSEMNVSTLELGDSALYLCASSLYGAASGSSSTDTQYFGPGTRLTVL.

This clonotype has ten or more counts. The chain uses TRBV12-3 or TRBV12-4 and TRBJ1-2, with D possibly TRBD1 on 5 matching bases. The CDR3 loop spans 15 amino acids. Trimming pared 3 bases from V and 6 bases from J, leaving 17 bases between. CDR3: CASSFPRTPLNGYTF. DNA of the CDR3: TGTGCCAGCAGTTTTCCTCGGACACCTCTGAATGGCTACACCTTC.

This clonotype was recorded many times. The genes are TRBV7-2 and TRBJ2-5; TRBD2 aligns across 9 bases. V lost 5 bases, J lost 0 bases, and 7 bases stayed unmatched. Germline CDR1 and CDR2: SGHTA and FQGNSA. This CDR3 spans 16 amino acids. CDR3 nucleotide sequence: TGTGCCAGCAGCGAATCTAGCGGGACGAACCAAGAGACCCAGTACTTC. Translated, it gives CASSESSGTNQETQYF.